What follows are 26 T cell receptor beta chains derived from one specimen sequenced in a study of T cells after yellow fever vaccination. One entry per CDR3 protein results from TCRdb running MiXCR on the 5' RACE reads. The sample holds some 420,000 distinct CDR3 sequences; roughly a sixth are singletons and the top ten take roughly a sixth. Sequenced here: PBMCs, sampled before the yellow fever booster vaccination. These receptor sequences come from a man aged 18 to 29 who received the YFV17D yellow fever vaccine.

This clonotype has ten or more counts. The chain combines TRBV20-1 with TRBJ2-3; 11 bases agree with TRBD2. V dropped 4 bases and J dropped 4; count of bases not matched to a gene: 10. The germline CDR1 and CDR2 sequences are DFQATT and SNEGSKA (reference sequence). This CDR3 is built from 16 residues. CDR3 in amino acids: CSAKSLLAGEADTQYF. The CDR3 DNA reads TGCAGTGCTAAAAGCCTACTAGCGGGGGAAGCAGATACGCAGTATTTT.

The V and J genes are TRBV6-5 and TRBJ2-1; D not resolved. Germline V gives CDR1 MNHEY, CDR2 SVGAGI. The germline V and J ends were trimmed by 2 bases and 10 bases, with 12 bases remaining between them. This CDR3 comprises 13 residues. The CDR3 sequence is CASSYTPELEQFF. Written as DNA, the CDR3 is TGTGCCAGCAGTTACACCCCGGAGCTAGAGCAGTTCTTC.

The V gene is TRBV27, the J gene TRBJ2-7; tentative D call: TRBD2 (7 bases). Per the germline V gene, CDR1 is MNHEY and CDR2 is SMNVEV (reference sequence). V gave up 4 bases and J gave up 7 bases, with 23 bases separating them. The CDR3 runs to 16 residues. The CDR3 DNA sequence: TGTGCCAGCAGTTCCCGGGGGGCCCTCGGGTTGAGGGAGCAGTACTTC. It codes for CASSSRGALGLREQYF.

This chain connects TRBV6-2 or TRBV6-3 to TRBJ2-7, with TRBD1 as a possible D gene (5 bases). V was trimmed by 6 bases and J by 3 bases, leaving 12 bases between them. CDR1 MNHEY and CDR2 SVGEGT come from the germline V gene. The CDR3 extends over 13 amino acids. The DNA of the CDR3 is TGTGCCAGCAGCTTTGGACACCTCTACGAGCAGTACTTC. This translates into CASSFGHLYEQYF.

This clonotype was counted only a few times. V gene TRBV18 combines with J gene TRBJ1-2; TRBD1 agrees at 9 bases. V shed 6 bases, J shed 8 bases, and the junction held 10 bases outside the gene matches. The CDR3 extends over 14 amino acids. CDR1 KGHSH and CDR2 LQKENI come from the germline V gene. The CDR3 coding sequence is TGTGCCAGCTCCGCCGGGACAGGGACTTTGGGCTACACCTTC. Protein sequence: CASSAGTGTLGYTF.

This chain connects TRBV29-1 to TRBJ2-3, with 7 bases aligning to TRBD2. CDR3 length: 15 residues. V was clipped by 2 bases and J by 3 bases; unmatched bases: 8. The V gene's germline CDR1 is SQVTM and CDR2 ANQGSEA. The CDR3 here is CSVELTGLGTDTQYF. CDR3 DNA sequence: TGCAGCGTTGAACTTACAGGACTAGGGACAGATACGCAGTATTTT.

This chain links TRBV7-2 with TRBJ1-3; D is possibly TRBD1 (6 bases). The CDR3 extends over 16 amino acids. V shed 3 bases and J shed 2 bases, with 14 bases lying between them. Per germline, CDR1 SGHTA and CDR2 FQGNSA. The CDR3 coding sequence is TGTGCCAGCAGCTTTAACAGGGTTGAGGCTGGAAACACCATATATTTT. Residues: CASSFNRVEAGNTIYF.

This clonotype showed up just a few times. For the CDR3, the DNA is TGTGCCAGCCGCACCGCGACTAGCGGGGGGGCTAAAGAGCAGTTCTTC. Residues: CASRTATSGGAKEQFF. This chain connects TRBV6-6 to TRBJ2-1; TRBD2 agrees at 14 bases. The V gene's germline CDR1 is MNHNY and CDR2 SVGAGI (reference sequence). This CDR3 comprises 16 residues. Trimming removed 8 bases from V and 10 bases from J; junction bases left unmatched: 13.

In its sample, this clonotype was seen a few times. V usage is TRBV9 and J usage is TRBJ2-3, with a tentative D call TRBD2 (6 bases). The CDR3 spans 16 residues. Between the trimmed V and J ends, which lost 0 bases and 3 bases, there was a span of 14 bases. From germline, CDR1 is SGDLS and CDR2 YYNGEE. The chain's CDR3 is CASSVASARTTDTQYF. CDR3 nucleotides: TGTGCCAGCAGCGTAGCTAGCGCCCGAACGACAGATACGCAGTATTTT.

J is TRBJ2-2 and V is TRBV10-3, with 7 bases lining up with TRBD1. CDR3 size: 15 residues. The J segment lost 5 bases and the V segment lost 3 bases, leaving 6 bases of the junction unmatched. Germline lookup yields CDR1 ENHRY and CDR2 SYGVKD. The CDR3: CAISDIPGGTGELFF. The CDR3 DNA follows: TGTGCCATCAGTGATATCCCAGGGGGAACCGGGGAGCTGTTTTTT.

This clonotype was seen only a few times. The chain employs TRBV5-5 and TRBJ1-5; the D gene is possibly TRBD1 (6 bases). The CDR3 runs 14 residues. Germline-derived CDR1 and CDR2 are SGHKS and YYEKEE (reference sequence). The V end was cut by 4 bases, the J end by 0 bases, with 8 bases between. The DNA for the CDR3 is TGTGCCAGCAGCCGGACAGTTAGCAATCAGCCCCAGCATTTT. Translated, it gives CASSRTVSNQPQHF.

This rearrangement joins TRBV29-1 to TRBJ2-2; 8 nucleotides agree with TRBD2. Trimming took 5 bases from V and 6 from J; bases not matched to a gene: 5. The CDR3 extends over 13 amino acids. Germline assignment: CDR1 SQVTM and CDR2 ANQGSEA. This CDR3 is CSVPGLGAGELFF. CDR3 bases: TGCAGCGTTCCGGGACTAGGGGCCGGGGAGCTGTTTTTT.

This clonotype was recorded a few times. The chain employs TRBV7-2 and TRBJ1-2; maybe TRBD1 (6 bases). This CDR3 region has 16 residues. Germline V CDR1 and CDR2: SGHTA, FQGNSA. Trimming stripped 4 bases from V and 7 bases from J, with 22 bases between. CDR3 protein: CASSSGGWRGTGGYTF. In nucleotides, the CDR3 is TGTGCCAGCAGCTCGGGAGGGTGGAGGGGGACGGGTGGCTACACCTTC.

This clonotype has just a few counts. This sequence joins TRBV5-6 and TRBJ2-7; D could derive from TRBD1 or TRBD2 (6 bases each). Germline-derived CDR1 and CDR2 are SGHDT and YYEEEE. The V and J ends lost 2 bases and 6 bases respectively, with 12 bases between them. This CDR3 has 13 residues. This CDR3 is CASSFGGRVEQYV. CDR3 nucleotides: TGTGCCAGCAGCTTTGGGGGGCGGGTCGAGCAGTACGTC.

In this sample, this clonotype turned up once. The chain is built from TRBV20-1 and TRBJ1-1, with D possibly being TRBD1 (5 bases). The CDR3 totals 13 residues. Germline V CDR1 and CDR2: DFQATT, SNEGSKA (reference sequence). V lost 1 base to trimming and J lost 3 bases, with 9 bases between them. The CDR3 DNA reads as TGCAGTGCTAGAGGGGGGACCTACACTGAAGCTTTCTTT. Its translation: CSARGGTYTEAFF.

The chain has TRBV29-1 and TRBJ2-1; unclear D gene. The CDR3 totals 14 residues. Germline V gene sequence: CDR1 SQVTM, CDR2 ANQGSEA. V was pared by 5 bases and J by 7 bases, with 18 bases between. This CDR3 reads CSVLTPNRRNEQFF. The CDR3 DNA is TGCAGCGTTCTGACTCCCAATCGTAGGAATGAGCAGTTCTTC.

The rearrangement joins TRBV7-2 to TRBJ2-5; 8 nucleotides line up with TRBD2. This CDR3 has 15 amino acids. CDR1 is SGHTA, CDR2 FQGNSA, per germline. V was clipped by 5 bases and J by 3 bases; unmatched bases: 8. The CDR3 DNA is TGTGCCAGCAGCGTTCGGGGGGGCCGGGAAGAGACCCAGTACTTC. Its translation is CASSVRGGREETQYF.

This clonotype showed up just a few times. One end of the junction fails to match germline, which may point to a read error. The chain employs TRBV7-7 and TRBJ2-3; 7 nucleotides align to TRBD1. This CDR3 has 15 amino acids. The V gene's germline CDR1 is SSHAT and CDR2 FNYEAQ (reference sequence). DNA of the CDR3: TGTGCTAGCAGCCCTCGAACAGGGGCGACAGATACGCAGTATTTT. Translation gives CASSPRTGATDTQYF.

The chain recombines TRBV20-1 with TRBJ2-7; D not resolved. CDR3 length: 14 residues. The germline V and J ends were trimmed by 2 bases and 2 bases, with 13 bases remaining between them. CDR1 is DFQATT, CDR2 SNEGSKA, per germline (reference sequence). The CDR3 bases are TGCAGTGCTAGATCACCTCGGGCACCCTACGAGCAGTACTTC. Translated, it gives CSARSPRAPYEQYF.

A few counts support this clonotype. The chain joins TRBV3-1 to TRBJ1-1, with D uncertain. Germline V lookup: CDR1 LGHDT, CDR2 YNNKEL (reference sequence). This CDR3 has 15 amino acids. Trimming shortened V by 1 base and J by 5 bases, and 14 bases separated the two germline ends. The chain's CDR3 is CASSQGTAAITEAFF. In DNA, the CDR3 is TGTGCCAGCAGCCAAGGGACCGCCGCTATTACTGAAGCTTTCTTT.

The V gene is TRBV20-1, the J gene TRBJ2-3, with a tentative D call TRBD2 (6 bases). The germline V gene has CDR1 DFQATT and CDR2 SNEGSKA (reference sequence). V lost 0 bases and J lost 0, with 10 bases in between. The CDR3 has 15 amino acids. The CDR3 DNA reads as TGCAGTGCTAGAGATATGGGGGGTAGCACAGATACGCAGTATTTT. As protein: CSARDMGGSTDTQYF.

J is TRBJ2-5 and V is TRBV27; TRBD1 aligns across 8 bases. CDR3 length: 14 amino acids. The germline gives CDR1 MNHEY, CDR2 SMNVEV (reference sequence). V lost 5 bases to trimming and J lost 5 bases; unmatched junction nucleotides: 7. CDR3 bases: TGTGCCAGCAGTGCCGACAGGGGAGTCGAGACCCAGTACTTC. Translated: CASSADRGVETQYF.

There are a few counts of this clonotype. The chain joins TRBV6-5 to TRBJ1-5, with D perhaps matching TRBD1 (5 bases). The V gene's germline CDR1 is MNHEY and CDR2 SVGAGI. This CDR3 is 15 amino acids long. Trimming removed 6 bases at V and 2 bases at J, with 14 bases between. CDR3: CASRPTGIGNQPQHF. For the CDR3, the DNA is TGTGCCAGCAGGCCAACAGGAATCGGCAATCAGCCCCAGCATTTT.

The V and J genes are TRBV7-9 and TRBJ2-1; perhaps TRBD2 as D (6 bases). V lost 6 bases, J lost 2 bases, and 17 bases lay in between. The germline V gene encodes CDR1 SEHNR and CDR2 FQNEAQ (reference sequence). This CDR3 has 16 amino acids. CDR3 in DNA: TGTGCCAGCAGTCTTTGGGGCGGGGTAGCCTACAATGAGCAGTTCTTC. Its protein product is CASSLWGGVAYNEQFF. The complete variable domain, with remaining parts taken from reference TRBV7-9 and TRBJ2-1, reads DTGVSQNPRHKITKRGQNVTFRCDPISEHNRLYWYRQTLGQGPEFLTYFQNEAQLEKSRLLSDRFSAERPKGSFSTLEIQRTEQGDSAMYLCASSLWGGVAYNEQFFGPGTRLTVL.

This clonotype was seen a few times. The chain recombines TRBV20-1 with TRBJ1-5; TRBD1 aligns across 7 bases. The ends lost 0 bases at V and 6 bases at J; junction bases unmatched: 11. This CDR3 region has 16 residues. Germline V lookup: CDR1 DFQATT, CDR2 SNEGSKA (reference sequence). The CDR3 spells CSARDRRQGLSQPQHF. The CDR3 bases are TGCAGTGCTAGAGATAGACGACAGGGCTTGAGTCAGCCCCAGCATTTT.

There are many counts of this clonotype. The V call is TRBV7-2, the J call TRBJ2-3; D unresolved. V lost 2 bases and J lost 5, with 14 bases in between. The CDR3 runs to 15 residues. In germline, CDR1 is SGHTA, CDR2 FQGNSA. The CDR3 DNA reads TGTGCCAGCAGCTTAACGTGGGTCGAAGGAGATACGCAGTATTTT. Protein: CASSLTWVEGDTQYF.